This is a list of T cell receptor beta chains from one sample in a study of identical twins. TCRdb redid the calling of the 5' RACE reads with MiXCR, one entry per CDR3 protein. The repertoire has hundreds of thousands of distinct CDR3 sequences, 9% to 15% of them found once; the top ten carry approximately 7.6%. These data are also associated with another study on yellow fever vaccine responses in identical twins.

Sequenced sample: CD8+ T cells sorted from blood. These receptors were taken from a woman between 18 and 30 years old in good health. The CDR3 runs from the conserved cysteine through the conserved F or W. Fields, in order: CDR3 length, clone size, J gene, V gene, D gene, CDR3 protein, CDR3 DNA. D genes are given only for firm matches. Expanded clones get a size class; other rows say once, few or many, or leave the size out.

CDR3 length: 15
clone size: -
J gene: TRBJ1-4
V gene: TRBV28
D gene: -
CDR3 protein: CASSFKVLRGGKLFF
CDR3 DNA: TGTGCCAGCAGTTTTAAGGTCCTTAGAGGAGGAAAACTGTTTTTT

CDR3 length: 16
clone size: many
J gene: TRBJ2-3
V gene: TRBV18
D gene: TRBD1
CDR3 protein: CASSLRTGHAADTQYF
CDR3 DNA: TGTGCCAGCTCACTTCGGACAGGGCATGCAGCAGATACGCAGTATTTT

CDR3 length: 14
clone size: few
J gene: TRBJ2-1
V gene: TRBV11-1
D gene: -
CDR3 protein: CASSLDGFYNEQFF
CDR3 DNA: TGTGCCAGCAGCTTGGACGGATTTTACAATGAGCAGTTCTTC

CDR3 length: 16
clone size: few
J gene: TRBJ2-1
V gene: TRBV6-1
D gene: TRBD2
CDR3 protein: CASSTFLAGEYNEQFF
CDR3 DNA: TGTGCCAGCAGTACATTTCTAGCGGGAGAATACAATGAGCAGTTCTTC

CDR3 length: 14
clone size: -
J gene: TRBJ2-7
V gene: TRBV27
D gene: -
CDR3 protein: CASGDVGDREEQYF
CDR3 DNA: TGTGCCAGCGGGGACGTGGGGGATCGAGAGGAGCAGTACTTC

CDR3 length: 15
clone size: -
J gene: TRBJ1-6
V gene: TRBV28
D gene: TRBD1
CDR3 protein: CASSLETGNNSPLHF
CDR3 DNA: TGTGCCAGCAGTTTAGAGACAGGGAATAATTCACCCCTCCACTTT

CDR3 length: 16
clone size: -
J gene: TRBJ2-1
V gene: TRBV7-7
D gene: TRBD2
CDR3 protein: CASSSASGVPYNEQFF
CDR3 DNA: TGTGCCAGCAGCTCAGCTAGCGGGGTCCCCTACAATGAGCAGTTCTTC

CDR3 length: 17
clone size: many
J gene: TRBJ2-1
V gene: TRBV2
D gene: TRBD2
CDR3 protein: CASSGLVEAGNYNEQFF
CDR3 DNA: TGTGCCAGCAGTGGTTTAGTCGAAGCGGGGAACTACAATGAGCAGTTCTTC

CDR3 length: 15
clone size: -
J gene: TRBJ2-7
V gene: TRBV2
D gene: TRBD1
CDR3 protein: CASSEGGQGSYEQYF
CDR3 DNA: TGTGCCAGCAGTGAAGGGGGACAGGGGTCCTACGAGCAGTACTTC

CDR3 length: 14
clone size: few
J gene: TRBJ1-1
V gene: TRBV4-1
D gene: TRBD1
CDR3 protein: CASSTSGGGTEAFF
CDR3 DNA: TGCGCCAGCAGCACTTCAGGGGGTGGAACTGAAGCTTTCTTT

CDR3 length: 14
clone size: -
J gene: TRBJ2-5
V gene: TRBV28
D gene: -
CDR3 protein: CASSFLADQETQYF
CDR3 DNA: TGTGCCAGCAGTTTTTTAGCGGACCAAGAGACCCAGTACTTC

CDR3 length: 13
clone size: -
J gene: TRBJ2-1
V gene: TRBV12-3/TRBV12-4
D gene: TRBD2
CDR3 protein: CASSGTGGGEQFF
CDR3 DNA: TGTGCCAGCAGTGGAACGGGGGGGGGCGAGCAGTTCTTC

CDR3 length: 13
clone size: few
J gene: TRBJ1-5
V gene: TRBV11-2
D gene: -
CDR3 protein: CASSLEVYQPQHF
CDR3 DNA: TGTGCCAGCAGCTTGGAGGTGTACCAGCCCCAGCATTTT

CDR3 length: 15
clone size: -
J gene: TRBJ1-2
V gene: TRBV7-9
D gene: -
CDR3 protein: CASSGWAQEIYGYTF
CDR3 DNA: TGTGCCAGCAGCGGGTGGGCACAGGAGATATATGGCTACACCTTC

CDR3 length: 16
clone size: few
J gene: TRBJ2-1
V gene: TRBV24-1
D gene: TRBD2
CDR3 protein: CATSDTSGKAYNEQFF
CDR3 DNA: TGTGCCACCAGTGATACTAGCGGGAAAGCCTACAATGAGCAGTTCTTC

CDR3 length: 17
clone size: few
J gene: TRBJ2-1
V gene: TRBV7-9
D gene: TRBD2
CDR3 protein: CASSLGPSGNPYNEQFF
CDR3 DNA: TGTGCCAGCAGCTTAGGCCCTAGCGGGAACCCCTACAATGAGCAGTTCTTC

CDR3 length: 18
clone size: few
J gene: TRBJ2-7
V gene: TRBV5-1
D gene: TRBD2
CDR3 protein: CASSLDITGGTPYYEQYF
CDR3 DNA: TGCGCCAGCAGCTTGGATATAACGGGAGGGACACCCTACTACGAGCAGTACTTC

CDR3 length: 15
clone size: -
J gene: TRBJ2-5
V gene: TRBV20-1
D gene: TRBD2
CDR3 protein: CSARAAGDWQETQYF
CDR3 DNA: TGCAGTGCTAGAGCTGCGGGAGATTGGCAAGAGACCCAGTACTTC

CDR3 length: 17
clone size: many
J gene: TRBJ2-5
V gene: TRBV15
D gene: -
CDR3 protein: CATSRGSRGGLEETQYF
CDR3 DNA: TGTGCCACCAGCAGAGGTTCTAGGGGGGGCCTGGAAGAGACCCAGTACTTC

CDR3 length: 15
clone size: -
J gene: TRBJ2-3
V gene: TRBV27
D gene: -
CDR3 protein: CASSFQTSAMDTQYF
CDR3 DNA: TGTGCCAGCAGTTTTCAGACTAGTGCTATGGATACGCAGTATTTT

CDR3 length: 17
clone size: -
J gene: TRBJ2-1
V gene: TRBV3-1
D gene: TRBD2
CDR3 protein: CASSQDRLARKGDEQFF
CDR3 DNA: TGTGCCAGCAGCCAAGATCGACTAGCCAGGAAGGGCGATGAGCAGTTCTTC

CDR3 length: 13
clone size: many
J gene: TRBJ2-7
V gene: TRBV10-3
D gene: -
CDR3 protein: CAISEGGFYEQYF
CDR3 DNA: TGTGCCATCAGTGAAGGAGGATTTTACGAGCAGTACTTC

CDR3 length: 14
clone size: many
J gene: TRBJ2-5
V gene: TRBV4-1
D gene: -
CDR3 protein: CASSQPGAMETQYF
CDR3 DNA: TGCGCCAGCAGCCAACCGGGGGCAATGGAGACCCAGTACTTC

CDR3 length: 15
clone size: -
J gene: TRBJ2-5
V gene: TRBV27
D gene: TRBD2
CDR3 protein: CASRVAGGHWETQYF
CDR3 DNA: TGTGCCAGCAGGGTAGCGGGAGGTCATTGGGAGACCCAGTACTTC

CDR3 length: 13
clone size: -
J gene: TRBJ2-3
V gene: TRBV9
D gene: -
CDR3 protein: CASKSPSTDTQYF
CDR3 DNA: TGTGCCAGCAAAAGCCCGAGCACAGATACGCAGTATTTT

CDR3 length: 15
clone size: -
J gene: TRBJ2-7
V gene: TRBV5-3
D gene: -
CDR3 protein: CASGPYRVQSYEQYF
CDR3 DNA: TGTGCCAGCGGCCCTTACAGGGTACAATCCTACGAGCAGTACTTC

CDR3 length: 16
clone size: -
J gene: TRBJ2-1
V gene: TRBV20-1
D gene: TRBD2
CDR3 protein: CSAEPVAGDAYNEQFF
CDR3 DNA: TGCAGTGCTGAACCGGTGGCGGGAGACGCCTACAATGAGCAGTTCTTC

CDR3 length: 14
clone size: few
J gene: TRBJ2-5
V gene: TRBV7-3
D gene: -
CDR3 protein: CASSTDHTQETQYF
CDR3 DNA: TGTGCCAGCAGCACGGACCACACACAAGAGACCCAGTACTTC

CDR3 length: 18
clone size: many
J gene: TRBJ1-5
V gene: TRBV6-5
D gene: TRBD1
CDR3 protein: CASSYRTGEVNSNQPQHF
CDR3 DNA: TGTGCCAGCAGTTACCGGACAGGGGAAGTTAATAGCAATCAGCCCCAGCATTTT

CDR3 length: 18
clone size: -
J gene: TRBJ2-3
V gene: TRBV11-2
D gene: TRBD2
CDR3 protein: CASSLNRLAGDMADTQYF
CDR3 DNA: TGTGCCAGCAGCTTAAATCGACTAGCGGGAGATATGGCAGATACGCAGTATTTT

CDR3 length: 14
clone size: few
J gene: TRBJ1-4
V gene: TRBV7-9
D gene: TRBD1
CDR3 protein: CASSHGQGGEKLFF
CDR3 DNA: TGTGCCAGCAGCCATGGACAGGGCGGAGAAAAACTGTTTTTT

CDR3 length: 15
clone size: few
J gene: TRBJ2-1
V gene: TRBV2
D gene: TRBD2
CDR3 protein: CASRPSGGTYNEQFF
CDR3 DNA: TGTGCCAGCAGACCTAGCGGGGGCACTTACAATGAGCAGTTCTTC

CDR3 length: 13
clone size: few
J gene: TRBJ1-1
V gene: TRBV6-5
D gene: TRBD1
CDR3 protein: CATGTGVTTEAFF
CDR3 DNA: TGTGCCACCGGGACAGGGGTGACCACTGAAGCTTTCTTT

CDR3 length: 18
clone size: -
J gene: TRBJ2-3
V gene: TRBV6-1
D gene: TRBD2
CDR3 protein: CASSEVPGGGESTDTQYF
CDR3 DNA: TGTGCCAGCAGTGAAGTCCCCGGGGGAGGGGAGAGCACAGATACGCAGTATTTT

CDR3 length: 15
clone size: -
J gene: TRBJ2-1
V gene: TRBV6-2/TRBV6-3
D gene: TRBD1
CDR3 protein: CASSPRRDRYNEQFF
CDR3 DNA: TGTGCCAGCAGTCCCCGCCGGGACAGGTACAATGAGCAGTTCTTC

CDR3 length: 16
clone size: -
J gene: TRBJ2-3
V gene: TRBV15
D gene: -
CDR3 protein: CATSNPRGAVQNTQYF
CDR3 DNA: TGTGCCACCAGCAACCCCAGGGGAGCGGTGCAGAATACGCAGTATTTT

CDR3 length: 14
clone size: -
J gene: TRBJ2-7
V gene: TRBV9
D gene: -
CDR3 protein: CASSVGAQDGEQYF
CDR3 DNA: TGTGCCAGCAGCGTAGGGGCCCAGGATGGCGAGCAGTACTTC

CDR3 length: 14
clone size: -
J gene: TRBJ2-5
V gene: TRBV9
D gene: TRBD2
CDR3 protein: CASGGTTHQETQYF
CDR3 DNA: TGTGCCAGCGGGGGGACTACACACCAAGAGACCCAGTACTTC

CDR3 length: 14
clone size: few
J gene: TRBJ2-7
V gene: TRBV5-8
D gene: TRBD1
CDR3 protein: CASSYRTGAREQYF
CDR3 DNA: TGTGCCAGCAGCTACCGGACAGGGGCTAGGGAGCAGTACTTC

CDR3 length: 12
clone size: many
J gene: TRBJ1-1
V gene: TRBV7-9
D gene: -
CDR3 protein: CASSLGETEAFF
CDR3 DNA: TGTGCCAGCAGCTTAGGGGAGACTGAAGCTTTCTTT

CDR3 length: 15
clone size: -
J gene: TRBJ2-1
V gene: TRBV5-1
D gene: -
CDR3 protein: CASSLAPTRSNEQFF
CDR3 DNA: TGCGCCAGCAGCTTGGCCCCGACTAGGTCTAATGAGCAGTTCTTC

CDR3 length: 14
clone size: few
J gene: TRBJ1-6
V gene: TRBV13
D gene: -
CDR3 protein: CASSFSRRNSPLHF
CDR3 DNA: TGTGCCAGCAGCTTTAGCCGCCGGAATTCACCCCTCCACTTT

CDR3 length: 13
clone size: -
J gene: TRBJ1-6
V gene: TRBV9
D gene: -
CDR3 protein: CASSGERDSPLHF
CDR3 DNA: TGTGCCAGCAGCGGGGAGCGGGATTCACCCCTCCACTTT

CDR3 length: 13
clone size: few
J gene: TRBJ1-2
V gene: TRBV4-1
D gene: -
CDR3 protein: CASSAGTIYGYTF
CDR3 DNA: TGCGCCAGCTCAGCAGGGACCATCTATGGCTACACCTTC

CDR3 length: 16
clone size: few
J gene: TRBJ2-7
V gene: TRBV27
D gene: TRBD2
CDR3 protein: CASSLDSSGPTYEQYF
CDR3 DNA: TGTGCCAGCAGTTTAGACTCTAGCGGGCCTACCTACGAGCAGTACTTC